This entry concerns a single T cell receptor beta chain. Germline assignment: CDR1 SGDLS and CDR2 YYNGEE. The ends were cut back, 0 bases at V and 3 bases at J, with 5 bases in the middle. This CDR3 contains 13 residues. These data originate in a study of T cells in Graves' hyperthyroidism and ophthalmopathy. TCR beta CDR3 regions were amplified from RNA transcripts. The primer set for the first-round RT-PCR of the TCR CDR3 was HTBI. One entry per CDR3 protein, called by TCRdb with MiXCR from the multiplex PCR reads. Of roughly 380,000 distinct CDR3 sequences in the sample, approximately 15% were seen once.

The sequencing input was blood. The J gene is TRBJ2-3, the V gene TRBV9; D is undetermined. This sequence originates from an older woman with Graves' hyperthyroidism. CDR3 in amino acids: CASSVVETDTQYF. The CDR3 DNA reads TGTGCCAGCAGCGTAGTGGAAACAGATACGCAGTATTTT.